Included here is one TCR beta chain sequence, with context. Researchers prepared the TCRbeta library using unique molecular identifiers, the study reports. One entry per CDR3 protein, called by TCRdb with MiXCR from the PCR reads. The sample includes 200,000 to 250,000 distinct CDR3 sequences, around 9.6% of them seen just once. The sample is drawn from a study of T-cell reconstitution after alpha-beta-depleted transplantation in children. Trimming cost V 6 bases and J 4 bases, with 25 bases left between them. The CDR3 extends over 17 amino acids. Per the germline V gene, CDR1 is MNHEY and CDR2 is SMNVEV (reference sequence).

The receptor was derived from a human donor who donated a stem cell graft to a child with acute lymphoblastic leukemia. This chain connects TRBV27 to TRBJ2-7; tentative D call: TRBD2 (6 bases). The sample consisted of PBMCs from the stem cell graft donor, taken from the stem cell graft. The CDR3 spells CASRIRGRQRQAYEQYF. For the CDR3, the DNA is TGTGCCAGCAGAATTCGGGGGAGACAGCGGCAAGCTTACGAGCAGTACTTC.